The source of this TCR beta chain is a study of control samples from healthy donors and cancer patients. The CDR3 is 14 amino acids. Trimming took off 4 bases at V and 6 bases at J, with 15 bases between the two ends. Germline-derived CDR1 and CDR2 are SGDLS and YYNGEE. Assay used: immunoSEQ multiplex PCR; TCRdb lists only in-frame clones, some missing. The data contain 150,000 or so clones, 94% of them seen just once; the ten biggest clones take up about 5.2%. Sequencing was done on a sample of blood. The sequence derives from a man aged 35 to 55 in good health. This chain connects TRBV9 to TRBJ2-3, with D unclear. The CDR3 nucleotides read TGTGCCAGCAGCCTACGTCAGGTCGAGGATACGCAGTATTTT. As protein: CASSLRQVEDTQYF.